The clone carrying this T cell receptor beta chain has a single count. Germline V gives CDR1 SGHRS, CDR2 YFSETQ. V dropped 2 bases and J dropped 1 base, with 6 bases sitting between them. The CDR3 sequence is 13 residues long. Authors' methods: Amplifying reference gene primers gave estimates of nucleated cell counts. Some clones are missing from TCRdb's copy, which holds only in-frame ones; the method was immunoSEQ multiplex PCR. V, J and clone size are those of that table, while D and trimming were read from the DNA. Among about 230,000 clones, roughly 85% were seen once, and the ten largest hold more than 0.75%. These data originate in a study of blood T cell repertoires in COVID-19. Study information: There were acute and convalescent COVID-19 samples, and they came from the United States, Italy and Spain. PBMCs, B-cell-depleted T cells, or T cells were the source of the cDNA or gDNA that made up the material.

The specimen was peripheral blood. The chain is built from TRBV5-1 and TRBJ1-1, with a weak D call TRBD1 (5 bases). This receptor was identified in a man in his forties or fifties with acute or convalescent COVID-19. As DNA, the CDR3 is TGCGCCAGCAGCTTCGGGGGGAACACTGAAGCTTTCTTT. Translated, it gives CASSFGGNTEAFF.